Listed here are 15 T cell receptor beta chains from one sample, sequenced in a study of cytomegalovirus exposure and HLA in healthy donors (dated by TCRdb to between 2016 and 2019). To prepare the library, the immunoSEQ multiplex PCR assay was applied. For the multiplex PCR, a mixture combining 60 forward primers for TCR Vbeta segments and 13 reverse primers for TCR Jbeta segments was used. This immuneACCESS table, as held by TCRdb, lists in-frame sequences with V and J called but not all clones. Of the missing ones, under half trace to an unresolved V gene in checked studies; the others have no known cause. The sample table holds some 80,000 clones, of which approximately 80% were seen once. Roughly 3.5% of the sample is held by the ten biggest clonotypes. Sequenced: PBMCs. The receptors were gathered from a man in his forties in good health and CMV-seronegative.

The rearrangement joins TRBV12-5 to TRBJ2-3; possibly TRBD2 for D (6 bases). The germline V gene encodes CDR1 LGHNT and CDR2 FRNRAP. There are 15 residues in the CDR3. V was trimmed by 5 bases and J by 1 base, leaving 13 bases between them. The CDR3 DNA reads TGTGCTAGTGGTCCCCCGGGACTTCGCACAGATACGCAGTATTTT. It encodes CASGPPGLRTDTQYF.

The CDR3 is CAISGTGGGGTSGTDTQYF. The CDR3 region has the DNA TGTGCCATCAGTGGAACCGGAGGCGGCGGGACTAGCGGCACAGATACGCAGTATTTT. V usage is TRBV10-3 and J usage is TRBJ2-3; 10 bases map to TRBD2. This CDR3 spans 19 amino acids. Germline V gives CDR1 ENHRY, CDR2 SYGVKD. V shed 4 bases, J shed 1 base, and the junction held 14 bases outside the gene matches.

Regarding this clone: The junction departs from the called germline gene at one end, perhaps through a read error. CDR3 sequence reads: CASSYSQVSDPNF. The CDR3 DNA reads as TGTGCCAGCAGTTACTCTCAGGTTTCTGATCCGAACTTC. The rearrangement uses TRBV6-6 and TRBJ2-7; D is unclear. CDR1 and CDR2 (germline): MNHNY, SVGAGI (reference sequence). This CDR3 has 13 residues.

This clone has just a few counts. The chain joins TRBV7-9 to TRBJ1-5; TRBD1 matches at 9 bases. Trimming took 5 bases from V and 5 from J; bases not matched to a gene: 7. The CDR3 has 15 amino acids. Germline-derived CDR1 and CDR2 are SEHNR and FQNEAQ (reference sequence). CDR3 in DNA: TGTGCCAGCAGCCCGGGACAGGGCGTCTATCAGCCCCAGCATTTT. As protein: CASSPGQGVYQPQHF.

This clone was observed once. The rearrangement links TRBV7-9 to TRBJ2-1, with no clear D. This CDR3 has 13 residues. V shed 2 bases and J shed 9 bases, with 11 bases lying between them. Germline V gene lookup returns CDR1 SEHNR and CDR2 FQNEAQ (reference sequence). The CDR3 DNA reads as TGTGCCAGCAGCTTAAATAGCCGGCTTGAGCAGTTCTTC. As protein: CASSLNSRLEQFF.

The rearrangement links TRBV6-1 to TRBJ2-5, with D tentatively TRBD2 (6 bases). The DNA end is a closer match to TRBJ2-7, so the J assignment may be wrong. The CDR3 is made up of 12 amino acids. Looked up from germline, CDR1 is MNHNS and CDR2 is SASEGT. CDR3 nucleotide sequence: TGTGCCAGCAGCCTGGGACTTTACGAGCAGTACTTC. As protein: CASSLGLYEQYF.

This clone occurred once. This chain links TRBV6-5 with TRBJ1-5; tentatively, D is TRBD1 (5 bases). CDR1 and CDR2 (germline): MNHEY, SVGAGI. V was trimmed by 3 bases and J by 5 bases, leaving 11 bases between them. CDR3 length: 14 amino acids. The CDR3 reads CASSYRQTHQPQHF. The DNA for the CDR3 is TGTGCCAGCAGTTATAGACAGACTCATCAGCCCCAGCATTTT.

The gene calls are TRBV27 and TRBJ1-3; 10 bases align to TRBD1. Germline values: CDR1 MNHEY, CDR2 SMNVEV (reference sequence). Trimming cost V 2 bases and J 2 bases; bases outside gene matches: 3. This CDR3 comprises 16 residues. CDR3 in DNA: TGTGCCAGCAGTTTAAAAGGACAGGGGGCTGGAAACACCATATATTTT. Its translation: CASSLKGQGAGNTIYF.

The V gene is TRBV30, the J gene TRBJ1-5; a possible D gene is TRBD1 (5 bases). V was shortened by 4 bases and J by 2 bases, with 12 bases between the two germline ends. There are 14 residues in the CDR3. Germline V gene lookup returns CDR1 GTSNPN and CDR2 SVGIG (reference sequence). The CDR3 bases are TGTGCCTGGACCCTAGACAGCCGCAATCAGCCCCAGCATTTT. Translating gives CAWTLDSRNQPQHF.

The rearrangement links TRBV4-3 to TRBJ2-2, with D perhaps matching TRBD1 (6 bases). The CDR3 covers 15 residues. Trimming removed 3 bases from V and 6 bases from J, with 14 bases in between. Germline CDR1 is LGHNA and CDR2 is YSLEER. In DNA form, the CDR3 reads TGCGCCAGCAGCCAGATCCTACAGGGCGCCGGGGAGCTGTTTTTT. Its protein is CASSQILQGAGELFF.

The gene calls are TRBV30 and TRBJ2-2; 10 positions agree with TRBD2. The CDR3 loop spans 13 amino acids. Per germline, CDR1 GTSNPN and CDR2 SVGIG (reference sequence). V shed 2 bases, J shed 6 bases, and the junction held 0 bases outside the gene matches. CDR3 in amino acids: CAWSLAGAGELFF. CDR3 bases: TGTGCCTGGAGTCTAGCGGGGGCCGGGGAGCTGTTTTTT.

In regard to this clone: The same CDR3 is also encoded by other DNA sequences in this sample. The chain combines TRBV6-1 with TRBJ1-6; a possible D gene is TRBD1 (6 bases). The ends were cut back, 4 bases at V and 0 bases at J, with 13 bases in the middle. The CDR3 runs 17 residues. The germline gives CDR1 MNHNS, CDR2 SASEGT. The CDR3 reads CASSGGGGSSYNSPLHF. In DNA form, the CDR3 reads TGTGCCAGCAGTGGAGGGGGGGGGAGCTCCTATAATTCACCCCTCCACTTT.

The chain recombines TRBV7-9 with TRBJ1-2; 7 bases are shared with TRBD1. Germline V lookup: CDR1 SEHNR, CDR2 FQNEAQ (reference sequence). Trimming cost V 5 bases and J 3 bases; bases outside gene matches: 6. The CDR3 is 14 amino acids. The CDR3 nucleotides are TGTGCCAGCAGCCATTGGGACAGACACTATGGCTACACCTTC. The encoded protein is CASSHWDRHYGYTF.

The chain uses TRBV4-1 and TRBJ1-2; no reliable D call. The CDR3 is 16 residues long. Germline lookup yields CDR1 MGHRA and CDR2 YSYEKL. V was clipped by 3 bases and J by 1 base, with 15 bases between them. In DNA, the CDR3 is TGCGCCAGCAGCCACCTCCTTGTTACCTATAACTATGGCTACACCTTC. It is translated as CASSHLLVTYNYGYTF.

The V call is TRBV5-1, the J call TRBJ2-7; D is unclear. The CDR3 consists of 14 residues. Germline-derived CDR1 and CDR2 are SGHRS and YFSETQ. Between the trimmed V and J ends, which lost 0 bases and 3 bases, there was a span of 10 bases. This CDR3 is CASSLEAAGYEQYF. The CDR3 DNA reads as TGCGCCAGCAGCTTGGAGGCGGCCGGCTACGAGCAGTACTTC.